This T cell receptor (beta chain) was observed in a study of cytomegalovirus exposure and HLA in healthy donors (dated 2017 in TCRdb). Context from the whole study: An earlier analysis of approximately 550 of the donors reported about 290 Gb of sequence data and 117 million unique TCR beta sequences from 150 million to 200 million T cells. Across some 400 genotyped donors of the cohort, an average of roughly 200,000 unique TCR beta nucleotide sequences per donor were sequenced, and roughly 20% of those sequences were non-productive. The number of typed donors differed by locus: about 620-640 for A, B, C, DRB1 and DQB1; approximately 530 for DQA1; over 600 for DPA1; and around 470 for DPB1. Alongside the repertoire data, information on donor age, sex, ethnicity and CMV serostatus was compiled. In a later genetic analysis, genome-wide SNP genotypes for about 55% of the roughly 670 donors were used, and that subset was treated as a discovery cohort. Besides the first cohort of more than 650 subjects, a separate validation cohort made up of over 95 different subjects was used. HLA typing covered class I and class II loci at four-digit resolution. To predict cytomegalovirus infection status, the study brought together high-throughput TCR immunosequencing, statistical association of individual TCRs with disease status, and machine learning. The study was designed to test whether signatures of past pathogen exposure could be identified by cataloging public T cell receptors. To decide whether each TCR beta V gene segment behaved as functional or pseudogenic, an earlier analysis of approximately 620 of the donors relied on high-throughput TCR beta sequencing. Rather than drawing on any new phenotypic data, the later analysis identified candidate immune exposures from TCR beta sequences and the way those sequences occurred across donors. Several DR-DQ haplotypes were handled as single units for association and clustering because linkage in the cohort was strong. All discovery cohort repertoires had been generated on a single sequencing platform. In a later analysis, previously published TCR beta repertoires from 500 to 750 donors were re-analyzed and high-resolution HLA genotyping was added so that TCR occurrence patterns could be studied. The T cell repertoires of some 700 subjects were profiled by immunosequencing and related to cytomegalovirus serostatus. Roughly 300 gigabases of sequencing data and approximately 91 million unique TCR sequences made up an early release that covered about 640 HLA-typed donors. Among the roughly 400 genotyped donors, about 83% belonged to the genetic ancestry cluster associated with self-reported Caucasian donors. Here is what the overall study found, with its caveats: In a later analysis, TCR association rates were found to vary across HLA loci, with the most associated TCRs seen for DRB1 alleles and the fewest for HLA-C alleles. A later genetic analysis reported fewer N-insertions in productive TCRs among donors in an Asian-associated ancestry cluster than the approximately 670-donor mean. Some IMGT-functional V segments, including TRBV6-2 and TRBV6-3, could not be told apart with the 87-base-pair reads, so those segments were excluded. Three of the identified cytomegalovirus-associated TCR beta chains were confirmed in vitro to be specific for cytomegalovirus antigens. Most TCR sequences were seen in very few donors, while some public TCRs were found in many individuals. A later analysis reported that several top co-occurrence clusters appeared linked to parvovirus B19, influenza, CMV and Epstein-Barr virus. Roughly uniform sequencing depth across donors was assumed in presence/absence analyses, although this assumption may not hold. Assigning TCR associations to individual alleles was difficult when HLA alleles, especially DR and DQ, strongly co-occurred. Linkage disequilibrium might explain the correlated functional status among segregating V segments, but an unknown experimental factor could not be excluded. A further reported finding was that TCR beta sequences accurately predicted the HLA-A and HLA-B alleles for most subjects in the first cohort. This cohort had only TCR beta chains sequenced, and the lack of alpha or paired-chain data limited which features could be detected. The sequencing pipeline was judged likely to have produced a cluster of highly shared sequence variants as a technical artifact. A later genetic analysis associated a missense DCLRE1C variant with V-gene and J-gene trimming of TCR beta chains, and an independent cohort replicated the association. A later analysis found that most CMV-associated TCR beta chains appeared HLA-restricted, with HLA associations seemingly driven largely by CMV exposure. The authors suggested that the approach could potentially be extended to other disease states and immunological phenotypes. At a false discovery rate of 0.05, a later analysis linked 15,000 to 20,000 TCR beta sequences to specific HLA alleles. Because HLA typing was unavailable for some donors at each locus, only the typed subset was used in association tests. In a later analysis, HLA-associated TCR beta chains were found to be more clonally expanded and to have lower generation probabilities than equally common non-associated chains. In an earlier analysis of approximately 590 of the donors, most TCR beta V segments were observed in productive rearrangements about 87% or about 30% of the time, broadly matching IMGT annotations. The classifier was reported to diagnose cytomegalovirus status with high specificity and sensitivity in both the original and validation cohorts. Because counts were too low, roughly 18 rarely observed V segments, including chromosome 9 orphons, were left out of the earlier analysis of several hundred of the donors. A total of 150 to 200 TCR beta chains were listed by the study as associated with cytomegalovirus. The only immune exposure information available for the cohort was CMV serostatus.

The library came from the immunoSEQ multiplex PCR assay. A mixture of 60 forward primers for TCR Vbeta segments and 13 reverse primers for TCR Jbeta segments was used in the multiplex PCR. Amplification of the CDR3 region of rearranged TCR beta genes was performed with a multiplex PCR assay on genomic DNA. On the Illumina HiSeq System, the amplified TCR beta libraries were sequenced as 87-base-pair reads. On the study's bioinformatics: A later analysis counted approximately 76 million unique TCR beta chains across the roughly 700 repertoires, and some 11 million of these chains were shared by at least two donors. Raw reads were error-corrected and collapsed into unique sequences with a nearest-neighbor algorithm that merged closely related sequences to remove PCR and sequencing errors. CDR3 sequences were aligned to IMGT reference sequences to assign V, D and J gene segments. For a sequence to be retained, at least a six-nucleotide match to both a V gene segment and a J gene segment was required. Rearrangements were called productive when the CDR3 lacked stop codons and stayed in frame with V and J; all others were non-productive. CDR3 was defined by IMGT convention, running from the second conserved V-encoded cysteine to the conserved J-encoded phenylalanine. In an earlier analysis of around 570 of the donors, sequences lacking an unambiguous match to a single V gene segment were excluded. An earlier analysis of a few hundred of the donors classified V segments as functional when productive rearrangements were above 56.7% and as segregating when the standard deviation between donors was above 5%. A statistical classification framework was built to diagnose cytomegalovirus status from the catalog of TCR beta chain sequences. In a later analysis, V and J genes were assigned by comparing TCR nucleotide sequences against IMGT/GENE-DB human TR gene sequences. Using the TCRdist pipeline, a later analysis assigned CDR3 sequences along with most-parsimonious VDJ recombination scenarios. A later analysis defined each TCR beta chain by its CDR3 amino acid sequence plus V-gene family, and excluded reads lacking a unique V-gene family. To address suspected cross-contamination and a sequencing artifact, a later analysis removed over 500 highly shared, low-generation-probability nucleotide sequences. In a later analysis, a clonal expansion index was calculated for each public chain from normalized within-repertoire ranks of inferred template counts. A later analysis computed generation probabilities with a VDJ recombination model fitted to out-of-frame rearrangements, and checked the results against IGoR. A later analysis scored TCR-TCR, TCR-HLA and TCR-CMV co-occurrence with hypergeometric tests, applying a repertoire-size bias correction to TCR pairs. In a later analysis, false discovery rates were estimated by permuting HLA or CMV assignments 20 times. A later analysis grouped co-occurring TCRs with DBSCAN, adding TCRdist sequence similarity when clustering within HLA-allele-positive subsets. Repertoires with fewer than 30,000 or more than 120,000 public chains were left out of co-occurrence clustering, as were about 5 repertoires with anomalous nucleotide sharing. In its TCRdb copy, this immuneACCESS table keeps in-frame sequences only and misses some clones. Where compared with another copy, unresolved V genes explain less than half of these, and the others have no known cause. The D gene and trimming were derived from the DNA, and the V and J assignments and clone size from that table. The sample data list hundreds of thousands of clones, and around 78% of these were observed just once. Of the sample, under 0.6% falls within the top ten clones.

The cohort comprised more than 550 healthy bone marrow donors. At the time of sampling, all cohort members were nominally healthy, though unrecorded immune exposures were likely present. The donor was CMV seronegative and belonged to the group of 352 seronegative cohort members. A peripheral blood sample was provided by each donor, and peripheral blood mononuclear cells were used for TCR beta sequencing. Genomic DNA extraction from the blood cell samples was performed with the Qiagen DNeasy Blood Extraction Kit. This clone has only a few counts. Its cognate antigen has yet to be identified. Base qualities were left out, and no much larger clone turns up one base away. The junction carries 13 bases between V and J, which are trimmed by 0 bases and 5 bases respectively. Reading from cysteine to phenylalanine, the CDR3 counts 15 amino acids. Only the CDR3 portion is preserved as DNA: 45 bases, with reading frame beginning at the first base. Based on the germline V gene, the CDR1 and CDR2 sequences are MNHGY and SVAAGI.

The TCR sequence derives from a boy aged 5-17 years in good health and CMV-seronegative. Sequencing used PBMCs. This chain is built from TRBV6-9 and TRBJ1-1, and perhaps TRBD1 as D gene, on 6 matching bases. The DNA sequence follows: TGTGCCAGCAGTTATTCGGGCAGGGGAACGACTGAAGCTTTCTTT. Its amino acids are CASSYSGRGTTEAFF.